Following are 21 T cell receptor beta chains from one sample sequenced in a study of blood T cell repertoires in COVID-19. Method: immunoSEQ multiplex PCR; TCRdb's copy keeps in-frame clones and lacks some. Among under 200,000 clones, roughly 82% were seen once, and the ten largest hold more than 4.5%. Source material: peripheral blood. These receptors all come from a woman aged 25-40 years with acute or convalescent COVID-19.

V usage is TRBV3-1 (or the pseudogene TRBV3-2) and J usage is TRBJ2-7; D not certain. V lost 2 bases and J 6 bases, leaving 11 bases between the germline ends. The germline V gene has CDR1 LGHDT and CDR2 YNNKEL (reference sequence). This CDR3 has 13 amino acids. CDR3 amino acids: CASSQIGVSEQYF. In DNA form, the CDR3 reads TGTGCCAGCAGCCAAATCGGAGTGAGCGAGCAGTACTTC.

This clone has just one count. J is TRBJ2-6 and V is TRBV28; maybe TRBD1 (5 bases). Trimming took off 2 bases at V and 1 base at J, with 6 bases between the two ends. Germline CDR1 MDHEN, CDR2 SYDVKM. The CDR3 is made up of 15 amino acids. The CDR3 nucleotides are TGTGCCAGCAGTTTAGCAGGGTCTGGGGCCAACGTCCTGACTTTC. Translation gives CASSLAGSGANVLTF.

The V gene is TRBV11-2, the J gene TRBJ2-1; possible D gene TRBD2, 6 bases. V was cut by 0 bases and J by 9 bases, with 18 bases left in between. Germline lookup yields CDR1 SGHAT and CDR2 FQNNGV. This CDR3 is built from 16 residues. CDR3: CASSLERALVGGEQFF. The DNA for the CDR3 is TGTGCCAGCAGCTTAGAAAGGGCACTAGTCGGGGGTGAGCAGTTCTTC.

The chain joins TRBV3-1 (or the pseudogene TRBV3-2) to TRBJ2-5, with TRBD1 identical over 11 bases. Germline V gives CDR1 LGHDT, CDR2 YNNKEL (reference sequence). V was clipped by 4 bases and J by 4 bases; unmatched bases: 5. The CDR3 length is 15 residues. CDR3 in amino acids: CASSLGQGAGETQYF. In DNA, the CDR3 is TGTGCCAGCAGCCTCGGACAGGGGGCAGGAGAGACCCAGTACTTC.

V and J are TRBV7-2 and TRBJ2-7; D may be TRBD1 (6 bases). CDR1 and CDR2 from the germline V gene are SGHTA and FQGNSA. The ends were cut back, 4 bases at V and 0 bases at J, with 10 bases in the middle. The CDR3 runs 14 residues. The CDR3 reads CASSSNRASYEQYF. For the CDR3, the DNA is TGTGCCAGCAGCTCTAACAGGGCCTCCTACGAGCAGTACTTC.

The genes are TRBV9 and TRBJ1-1; D call uncertain. The CDR3 is 16 amino acids. V gave up 0 bases and J gave up 1 base, with 13 bases separating them. Germline assignment: CDR1 SGDLS and CDR2 YYNGEE. This chain's CDR3 is CASSVGVVGKNTEAFF. The DNA of the CDR3 is TGTGCCAGCAGCGTAGGAGTGGTCGGGAAGAACACTGAAGCTTTCTTT.

The V gene is TRBV6-1, the J gene TRBJ1-1; possibly TRBD1 for D (6 bases). This CDR3 has 14 residues. Germline V lookup: CDR1 MNHNS, CDR2 SASEGT. Between the trimmed V and J ends, which lost 3 bases and 4 bases, there was a span of 12 bases. The CDR3 here is CASSETGRSTEAFF. For the CDR3, the DNA is TGTGCCAGCAGTGAGACAGGTAGGAGCACTGAAGCTTTCTTT.

CDR3 loop: CASSEMRGDQPQHF. The CDR3 region has the DNA TGTGCCAGCAGTGAAATGCGGGGAGATCAGCCCCAGCATTTT. This chain joins TRBV2 and TRBJ1-5; unclear D gene. This CDR3 spans 14 amino acids. V lost 2 bases, J lost 5 bases, and 10 bases lay in between. Germline assignment: CDR1 SNHLY and CDR2 FYNNEI.

The rearrangement links TRBV27 to TRBJ2-2; D possibly corresponds to TRBD2 (7 bases). CDR3 length: 15 residues. The V gene's germline CDR1 is MNHEY and CDR2 SMNVEV (reference sequence). V lost 2 bases and J lost 9, with 16 bases in between. Here the CDR3 DNA reads TGTGCCAGCAGTTTAAATTCGGGGGGCAGCCGGGAGCTGTTTTTT. Protein product: CASSLNSGGSRELFF.

The genes are TRBV5-6 and TRBJ2-3; D may be TRBD1 (6 bases). CDR3 length: 17 residues. Germline-derived CDR1 and CDR2 are SGHDT and YYEEEE. V dropped 6 bases and J dropped 5 bases, with 25 bases sitting between them. CDR3 coding DNA: TGTGCCAGCAACCAACTCCTACGCGGACAGCACTTAGATACGCAGTATTTT. This codes for CASNQLLRGQHLDTQYF.

The rearrangement links TRBV28 to TRBJ2-1; 14 nucleotides line up with TRBD2. Trimming removed 3 bases from V and 8 bases from J; junction bases left unmatched: 6. The length of the CDR3 is 16 residues. Looked up from germline, CDR1 is MDHEN and CDR2 is SYDVKM. The CDR3 DNA reads TGTGCCAGCAGTTTTGGACTAGCGGGGGGCCCGGATGAGCAGTTCTTC. This encodes CASSFGLAGGPDEQFF.

This chain links TRBV27 with TRBJ2-3; D remains unclear. V lost 0 bases and J lost 0, with 4 bases in between. Germline CDR1 MNHEY, CDR2 SMNVEV (reference sequence). This CDR3 contains 14 residues. The CDR3 DNA follows: TGTGCCAGCAGTTTATCCTCTAGCACAGATACGCAGTATTTT. This translates into CASSLSSSTDTQYF.

This chain joins TRBV7-9 and TRBJ1-5; TRBD1 aligns across 9 bases. From germline, CDR1 is SEHNR and CDR2 FQNEAQ (reference sequence). Germline trimming cut 4 bases from V and 2 bases from J; bases unmatched to any gene: 3. The CDR3 has 15 residues. The CDR3 reads CASSWGQGRNQPQHF. The CDR3 nucleotides are TGTGCCAGCAGCTGGGGACAGGGCCGCAATCAGCCCCAGCATTTT.

This chain links TRBV4-2 with TRBJ2-7, with D uncertain. The CDR3 has 16 amino acids. Germline V lookup: CDR1 LGHNA, CDR2 YNFKEQ. V dropped 0 bases and J dropped 0 bases, with 12 bases sitting between them. The CDR3 here is CASSQDGGLSSYEQYF. The CDR3 DNA sequence: TGTGCCAGCAGCCAAGATGGCGGATTAAGCTCCTACGAGCAGTACTTC.

This chain connects TRBV11-2 to TRBJ2-3; perhaps TRBD1 as D (6 bases). The germline V gene encodes CDR1 SGHAT and CDR2 FQNNGV. The CDR3 totals 15 residues. The V end was cut by 0 bases, the J end by 3 bases, with 10 bases between. CDR3 loop: CASSLDRGRTDTQYF. CDR3 nucleotide sequence: TGTGCCAGCAGCTTAGACAGGGGAAGAACAGATACGCAGTATTTT.

The genes are TRBV4-1 and TRBJ1-6; 7 bases are a match to TRBD1. Trimming took 0 bases from V and 14 from J; bases not matched to a gene: 1. The CDR3 is 12 amino acids. Germline-derived CDR1 and CDR2 are MGHRA and YSYEKL. CDR3 nucleotide sequence: TGCGCCAGCAGCCAAGAAACAGGGGCCCTCCACTTT. It is translated as CASSQETGALHF.

The rearrangement joins TRBV15 to TRBJ1-1, with D unclear. V lost 1 base, J lost 1 base, and 16 bases lay in between. CDR1 is LNHNV and CDR2 is YYDKDF in the germline V gene (reference sequence). The CDR3 has 17 residues. The CDR3 reads CATSRAPGAAQNTEAFF. In DNA, the CDR3 is TGTGCCACCAGCAGAGCCCCTGGAGCGGCTCAGAACACTGAAGCTTTCTTT.

V and J are TRBV5-4 and TRBJ2-3; the match to TRBD2 covers 13 bases. V dropped 3 bases and J dropped 4; count of bases not matched to a gene: 2. Germline CDR1 and CDR2: SGHNT and YYREEE (reference sequence). The CDR3 is 15 residues long. CDR3 protein: CASSSTSGGADTQYF. The CDR3 DNA is TGTGCCAGCAGCTCCACTAGCGGGGGGGCAGATACGCAGTATTTT. Combining the CDR3 with reference TRBV5-4 and TRBJ2-3 gives the whole variable domain ETGVTQSPTHLIKTRGQQVTLRCSSQSGHNTVSWYQQALGQGPQFIFQYYREEENGRGNFPPRFSGLQFPNYSSELNVNALELDDSALYLCASSSTSGGADTQYFGPGTRLTVL.

This clone was counted a single time. This rearrangement joins TRBV7-8 to TRBJ2-2, with D possibly matching TRBD2 (7 bases). CDR1 is SGHVS and CDR2 is FQNEAQ in the germline V gene. V lost 5 bases, J lost 3 bases, and 10 bases lay in between. The CDR3 runs 14 residues. The CDR3 bases are TGTGCCAGCAGCGGGGGGGCTTACACCGGGGAGCTGTTTTTT. Translated, it gives CASSGGAYTGELFF.

The chain joins TRBV18 to TRBJ2-7; no clear D gene. Germline V CDR1 and CDR2: KGHSH, LQKENI. CDR3 length: 12 residues. Between the trimmed V and J ends, which lost 5 bases and 0 bases, there was a span of 5 bases. The CDR3, as DNA: TGTGCCAGCTCAGCAGTCTCCTACGAGCAGTACTTC. Protein sequence: CASSAVSYEQYF.

The chain couples TRBV6-1 to TRBJ2-7; 13 bases agree with TRBD2. Unmatched junction bases numbered 6, after V lost 1 base and J lost 3 bases. The CDR3 contains 17 residues. The germline V gene encodes CDR1 MNHNS and CDR2 SASEGT. CDR3: CASSEGLGTSGIYEQYF. Here the CDR3 DNA reads TGTGCCAGCAGTGAAGGGTTAGGGACTAGCGGGATCTACGAGCAGTACTTC.